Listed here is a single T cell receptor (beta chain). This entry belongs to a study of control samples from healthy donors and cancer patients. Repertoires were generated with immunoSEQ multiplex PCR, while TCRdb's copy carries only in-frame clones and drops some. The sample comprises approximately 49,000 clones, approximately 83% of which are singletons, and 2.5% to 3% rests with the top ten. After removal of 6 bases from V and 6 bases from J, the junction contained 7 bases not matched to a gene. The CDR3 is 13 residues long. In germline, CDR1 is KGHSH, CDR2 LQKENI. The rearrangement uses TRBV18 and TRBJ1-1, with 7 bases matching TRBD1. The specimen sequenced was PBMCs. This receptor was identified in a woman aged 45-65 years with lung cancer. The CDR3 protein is CASSLTGSPEAFF. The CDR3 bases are TGTGCCAGCTCTCTGACAGGGTCCCCTGAAGCTTTCTTT.